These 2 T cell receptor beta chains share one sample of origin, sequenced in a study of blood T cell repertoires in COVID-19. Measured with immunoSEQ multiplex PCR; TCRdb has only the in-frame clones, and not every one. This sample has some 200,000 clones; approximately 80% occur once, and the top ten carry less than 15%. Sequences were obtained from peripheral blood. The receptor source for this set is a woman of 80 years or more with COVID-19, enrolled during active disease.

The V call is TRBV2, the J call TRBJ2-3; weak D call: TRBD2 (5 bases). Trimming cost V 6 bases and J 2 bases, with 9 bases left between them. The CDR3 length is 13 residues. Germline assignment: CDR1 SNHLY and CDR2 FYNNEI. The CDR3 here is CASRTGNTDTQYF. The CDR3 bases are TGTGCCAGCAGGACGGGAAACACAGATACGCAGTATTTT.

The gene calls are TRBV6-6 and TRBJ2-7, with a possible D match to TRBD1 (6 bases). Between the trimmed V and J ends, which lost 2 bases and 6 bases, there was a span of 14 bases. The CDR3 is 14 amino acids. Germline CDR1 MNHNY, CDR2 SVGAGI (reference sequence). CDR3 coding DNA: TGTGCCAGCAGTTACGCTCAGGGGTGGATCGAGCAGTACTTC. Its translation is CASSYAQGWIEQYF.